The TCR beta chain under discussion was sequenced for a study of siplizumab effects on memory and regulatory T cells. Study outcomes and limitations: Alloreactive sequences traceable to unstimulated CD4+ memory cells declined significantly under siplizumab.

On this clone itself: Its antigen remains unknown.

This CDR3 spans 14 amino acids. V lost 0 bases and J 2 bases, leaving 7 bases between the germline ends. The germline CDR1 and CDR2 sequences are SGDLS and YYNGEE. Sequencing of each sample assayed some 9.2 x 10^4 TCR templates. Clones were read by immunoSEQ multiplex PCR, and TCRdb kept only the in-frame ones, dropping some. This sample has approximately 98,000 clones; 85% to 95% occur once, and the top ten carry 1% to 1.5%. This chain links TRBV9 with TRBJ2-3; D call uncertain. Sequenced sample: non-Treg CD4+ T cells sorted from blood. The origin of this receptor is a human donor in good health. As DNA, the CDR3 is TGTGCCAGCAGCGTAGCCGGATACACAGATACGCAGTATTTT. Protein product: CASSVAGYTDTQYF.